This TCR beta chain originates from a study of shared clonotypes between healthy human individuals. Notes on the study in general: Only blood underwent sampling, and tissue repertoires likely differ.

To note about this clone: The antigen remains undetermined.

CDR3 length equals 14 residues. V was pared by 6 bases and J by 2 bases, with 11 bases between. Germline V gene data show CDR1 as LNHDA and CDR2 as SQIVND (reference sequence). Over several immunoSEQ plates, each subset's genomic DNA was distributed in even portions. The DNA input per sorted-subset replicate PCR was roughly 0.2 ug, corresponding to tens of thousands of T cell genomes. Sequencing used immunoSEQ multiplex PCR; TCRdb keeps in-frame clones, though not all of them. The sample lists 1,500,000 or so clones, approximately 96% occurring once. Both subsets, CD45RA+ naive and CD45RA-negative memory, were split from the CD4+ cells.

The clonotype comes from a man aged 25-40 years in good health. Sequenced input: naive CD4+ T cells sorted from blood. Specified subset: CD45RA+ positively selected. This chain connects TRBV19 to TRBJ1-5; weak D call: TRBD1 (6 bases). The CDR3 bases are TGTGCCAGTAGACAGGGTTGGGGCAATCAGCCCCAGCATTTT. Protein product: CASRQGWGNQPQHF.